In this sample, the clone carrying this TCR beta chain turned up a few times. The antigen is not known. A single record per CDR3 protein comes from TCRdb applying MiXCR to the 5' RACE reads. The sample includes 110,000 to 150,000 distinct CDR3 sequences, approximately 26% seen only once; the top ten take about 24%. This sample is part of a study of T-cell memory formation after mild COVID-19. The wider study: Across donors, TCR clusters were largely donor specific.

Study results and limitations: Day 15 to 85 contracting clones showed balanced CD4/CD8; later expanders leaned CD4+. The study found contracting CD4+ clones mainly in CM and EM and contracting CD8+ clones in EMRA.

V dropped 3 bases and J dropped 6 bases, with 17 bases sitting between them. Germline V gives CDR1 SNHLY, CDR2 FYNNEI. The CDR3 has 15 amino acids. The rearrangement links TRBV2 to TRBJ1-1; D uncertain. The receptor comes from an adult woman who had mild COVID-19 (a few samples of this study predate the infection). Cell type and time point are not known. Material: PBMCs or a T cell subset sorted from them (not recorded which). The CDR3 nucleotides are TGTGCCAGCAGTGACGAGGACCCCCGGCAGGCTGAAGCTTTCTTT. It is translated as CASSDEDPRQAEAFF.